The 5 T cell receptor beta chains in this list originate from one sample, sequenced in a study of T cell responses to AZD1222 COVID-19 vaccine. Clones were sequenced by immunoSEQ multiplex PCR, and TCRdb holds only the in-frame ones, with some missing. The sample shows 150,000 to 200,000 clones, 90% to 95% of them seen only once. Sequencing was performed on peripheral blood, taken 28 days after the second AZD1222 dose. These TCRs come from an adult who received the AZD1222 COVID-19 vaccine.

The chain uses TRBV18 and TRBJ1-1; 8 bases are a match to TRBD1. CDR3 length: 16 amino acids. CDR1 and CDR2 (germline): KGHSH, LQKENI. V lost 3 bases to trimming and J lost 1 base; unmatched junction nucleotides: 7. In nucleotides, the CDR3 is TGTGCCAGCTCACCGCCTTCAGGGGGCAGGAACACTGAAGCTTTCTTT. Translating gives CASSPPSGGRNTEAFF.

This chain uses TRBV30 with TRBJ2-5, with D tentatively TRBD1 (5 bases). The germline V gene has CDR1 GTSNPN and CDR2 SVGIG (reference sequence). The CDR3 is 12 residues long. V lost 2 bases to trimming and J lost 4 bases, with 8 bases between them. This CDR3 reads CAWSRQGETQYF. The CDR3 region has the DNA TGTGCCTGGAGTAGGCAGGGAGAGACCCAGTACTTC.

This clone has only one observation. CDR3 region: CASSLVAGAGANVLTF. CDR3 DNA: TGCGCCAGCAGCTTGGTGGCAGGGGCTGGGGCCAACGTCCTGACTTTC. J is TRBJ2-6 and V is TRBV5-1, with D perhaps TRBD1 (6 bases). V was cut by 0 bases and J by 2 bases, with 9 bases left in between. The V gene's germline CDR1 is SGHRS and CDR2 YFSETQ. This CDR3 is built from 16 residues.

The CDR3 coding sequence is TGTGCCAGCAGCTCCGGGACAGCGCAGAACACCGGGGAGCTGTTTTTT. It yields the protein CASSSGTAQNTGELFF. This sequence joins TRBV3-1 (or the pseudogene TRBV3-2) and TRBJ2-2; TRBD1 matches at 7 bases. The CDR3 covers 16 residues. Trimming took 5 bases from V and 1 from J; bases not matched to a gene: 7. Per the germline V gene, CDR1 is LGHDT and CDR2 is YNNKEL (reference sequence).

The rearrangement joins TRBV18 to TRBJ2-7; 8 bases agree with TRBD1. CDR1 and CDR2 (germline): KGHSH, LQKENI. J lost 4 bases, V lost 4 bases, and 9 bases had no gene match. The CDR3 is made up of 15 amino acids. CDR3 region: CASSLDRGNKYEQYF. The DNA of the CDR3 is TGTGCCAGCTCACTAGACAGGGGAAATAAGTACGAGCAGTACTTC.